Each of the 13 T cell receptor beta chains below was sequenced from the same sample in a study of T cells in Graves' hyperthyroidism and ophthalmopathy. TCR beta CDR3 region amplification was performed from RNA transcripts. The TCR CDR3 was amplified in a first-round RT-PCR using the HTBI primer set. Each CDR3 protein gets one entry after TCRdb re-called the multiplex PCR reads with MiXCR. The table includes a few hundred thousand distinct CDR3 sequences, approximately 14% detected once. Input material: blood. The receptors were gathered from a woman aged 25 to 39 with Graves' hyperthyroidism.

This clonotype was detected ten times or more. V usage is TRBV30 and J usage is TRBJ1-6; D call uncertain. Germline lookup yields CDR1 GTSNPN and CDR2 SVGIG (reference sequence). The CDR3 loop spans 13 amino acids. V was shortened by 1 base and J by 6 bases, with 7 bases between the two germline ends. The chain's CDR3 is CAWSAKRNSPLHF. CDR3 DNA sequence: TGTGCCTGGAGTGCGAAGCGTAATTCACCCCTCCACTTT.

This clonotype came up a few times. This CDR3 reads CASSQTVPSGKDTQYF. In DNA form, the CDR3 reads TGTGCCAGCAGCCAAACGGTCCCTAGCGGAAAAGATACGCAGTATTTT. V is TRBV14 and J is TRBJ2-3; 7 bases are a match to TRBD2. Germline CDR1 is SGHDN and CDR2 is FVKESK. This CDR3 spans 16 amino acids. The V and J ends lost 2 bases and 5 bases, in that order; junction bases with no gene match: 10.

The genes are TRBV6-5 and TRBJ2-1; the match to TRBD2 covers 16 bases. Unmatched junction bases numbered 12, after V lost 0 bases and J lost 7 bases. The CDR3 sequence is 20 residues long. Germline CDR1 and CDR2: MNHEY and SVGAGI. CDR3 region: CASSYSAGLAGGSRGNEQFF. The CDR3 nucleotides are TGTGCCAGCAGTTACTCGGCGGGACTAGCGGGAGGGTCCCGGGGTAATGAGCAGTTCTTC.

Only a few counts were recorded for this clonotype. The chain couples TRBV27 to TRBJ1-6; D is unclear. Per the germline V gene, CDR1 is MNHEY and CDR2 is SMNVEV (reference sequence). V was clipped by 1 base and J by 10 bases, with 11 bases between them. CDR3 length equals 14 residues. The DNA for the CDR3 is TGTGCCAGCAGTTTATTTCTTAGCAACTCACCCCTCCACTTT. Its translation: CASSLFLSNSPLHF.

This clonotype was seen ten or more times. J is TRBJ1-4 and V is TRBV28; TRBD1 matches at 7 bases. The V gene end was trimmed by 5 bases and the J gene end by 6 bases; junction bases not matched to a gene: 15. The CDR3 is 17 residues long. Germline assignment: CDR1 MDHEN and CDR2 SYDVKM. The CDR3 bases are TGTGCCAGCAGTCAAGACAGGGCGTTTTGGGGCGATGAAAAACTGTTTTTT. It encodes CASSQDRAFWGDEKLFF.

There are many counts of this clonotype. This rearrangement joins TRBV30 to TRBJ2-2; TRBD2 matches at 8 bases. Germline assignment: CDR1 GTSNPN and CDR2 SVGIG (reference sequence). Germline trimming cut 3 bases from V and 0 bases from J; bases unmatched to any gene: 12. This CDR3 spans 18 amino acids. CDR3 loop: CAWRWGDRLASNTGELFF. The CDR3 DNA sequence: TGTGCCTGGAGGTGGGGGGATCGACTAGCGTCGAACACCGGGGAGCTGTTTTTT. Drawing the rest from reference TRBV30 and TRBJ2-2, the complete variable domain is SQTIHQWPATLVQPVGSPLSLECTVEGTSNPNLYWYRQAAGRGLQLLFYSVGIGQISSEVPQNLSASRPQDRQFILSSKKLLLSDSGFYLCAWRWGDRLASNTGELFFGEGSRLTVL.

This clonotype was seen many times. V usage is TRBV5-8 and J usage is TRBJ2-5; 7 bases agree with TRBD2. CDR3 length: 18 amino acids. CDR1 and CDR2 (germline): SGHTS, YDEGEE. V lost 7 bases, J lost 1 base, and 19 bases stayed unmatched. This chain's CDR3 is CASLHQVGSGDPQETQYF. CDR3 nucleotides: TGTGCCAGCCTACACCAAGTCGGCAGCGGGGACCCCCAAGAGACCCAGTACTTC.

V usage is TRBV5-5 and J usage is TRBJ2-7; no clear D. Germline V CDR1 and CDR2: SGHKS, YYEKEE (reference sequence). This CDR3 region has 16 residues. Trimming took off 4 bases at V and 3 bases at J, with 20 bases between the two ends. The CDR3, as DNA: TGTGCCAGCAGCGGGCTGGTTCTGCAGAAGTTCTACGAGCAGTACTTC. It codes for CASSGLVLQKFYEQYF.

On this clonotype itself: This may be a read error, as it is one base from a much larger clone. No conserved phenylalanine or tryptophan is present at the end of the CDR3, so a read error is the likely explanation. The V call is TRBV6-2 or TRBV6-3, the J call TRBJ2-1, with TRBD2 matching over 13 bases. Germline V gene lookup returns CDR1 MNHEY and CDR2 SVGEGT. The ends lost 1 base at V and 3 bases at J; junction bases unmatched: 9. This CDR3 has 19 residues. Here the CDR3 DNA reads TGTGCCAGCAGTTACTATACTAGCGGGAGGGTTGAGGGCTACAATGAGCAGTTCCTC. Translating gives CASSYYTSGRVEGYNEQFL.

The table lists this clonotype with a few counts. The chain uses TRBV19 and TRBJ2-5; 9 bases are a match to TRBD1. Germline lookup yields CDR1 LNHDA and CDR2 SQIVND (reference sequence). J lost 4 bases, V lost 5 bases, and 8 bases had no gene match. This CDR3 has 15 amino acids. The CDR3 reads CASSVRDREVETQYF. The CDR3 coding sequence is TGTGCCAGTAGTGTCCGGGACAGGGAAGTAGAGACCCAGTACTTC.

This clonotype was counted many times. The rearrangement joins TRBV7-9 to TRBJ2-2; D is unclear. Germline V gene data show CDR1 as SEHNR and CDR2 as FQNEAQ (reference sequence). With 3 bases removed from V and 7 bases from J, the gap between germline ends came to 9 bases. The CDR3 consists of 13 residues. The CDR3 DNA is TGTGCCAGCAGCTTGCTCCTAGGCGGGGAGCTGTTTTTT. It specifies CASSLLLGGELFF.

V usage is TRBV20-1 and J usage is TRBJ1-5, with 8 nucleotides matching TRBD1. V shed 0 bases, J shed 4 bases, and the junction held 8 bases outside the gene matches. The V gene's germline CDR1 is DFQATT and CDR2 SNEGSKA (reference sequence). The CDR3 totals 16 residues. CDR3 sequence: CSARDRTGPPNQPQHF. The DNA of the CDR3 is TGCAGTGCTAGAGACCGGACAGGGCCCCCTAATCAGCCCCAGCATTTT.

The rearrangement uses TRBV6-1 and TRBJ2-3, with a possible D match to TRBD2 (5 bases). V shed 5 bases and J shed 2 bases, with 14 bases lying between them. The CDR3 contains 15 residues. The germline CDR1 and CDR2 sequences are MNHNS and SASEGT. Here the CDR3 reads CASSPESSDTDTQYF. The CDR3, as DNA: TGTGCCAGCAGTCCCGAGAGTAGCGACACAGATACGCAGTATTTT.